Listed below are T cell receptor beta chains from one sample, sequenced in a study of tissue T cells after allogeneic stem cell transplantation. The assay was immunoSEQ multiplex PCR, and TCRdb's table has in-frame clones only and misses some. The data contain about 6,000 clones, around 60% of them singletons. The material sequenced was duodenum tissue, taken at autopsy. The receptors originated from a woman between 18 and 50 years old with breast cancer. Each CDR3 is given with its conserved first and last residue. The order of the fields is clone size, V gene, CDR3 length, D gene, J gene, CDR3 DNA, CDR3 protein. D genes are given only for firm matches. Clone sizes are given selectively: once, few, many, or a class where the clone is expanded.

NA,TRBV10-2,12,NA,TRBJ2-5,TGCGCCAGCAGTGACCCGAGGGAGACCCAGTACTTC,CASSDPRETQYF
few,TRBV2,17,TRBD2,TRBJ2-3,TGTGCCAGCAGTGCTCTGACTAGCGGGGGGGGCTCAGATACGCAGTATTTT,CASSALTSGGGSDTQYF
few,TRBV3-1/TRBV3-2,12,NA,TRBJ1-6,TGTGCCAGCAGCCGGGGAGATTCACCCCTCCACTTT,CASSRGDSPLHF
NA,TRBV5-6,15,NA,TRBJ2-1,TGTGCCAGCAGCTCTGCCCCGGACAGTTCCAATGAGCAGTTCTTC,CASSSAPDSSNEQFF
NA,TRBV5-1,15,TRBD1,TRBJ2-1,TGCGCCAGCAGCGGACAGGGGGCCGCCTACAATGAGCAGTTCTTC,CASSGQGAAYNEQFF
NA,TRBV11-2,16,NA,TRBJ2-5,TGTGCCAGCAGCCGAGGTGCCAGGGGGGCCCAAGAGACCCAGTACTTC,CASSRGARGAQETQYF
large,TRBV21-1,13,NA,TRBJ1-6,TGTGCCCGGGCGGGGTCGCTTAATTCACCCCTCCACTTT,CARAGSLNSPLHF
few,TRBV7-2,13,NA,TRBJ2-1,TGTGCCAGCAGCTTAGCGGGGGGCGATGAGCAGTTCTTC,CASSLAGGDEQFF
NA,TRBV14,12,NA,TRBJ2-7,TGTGCCAGCAGCCAAGATTTACCCGAGCAGTACTTC,CASSQDLPEQYF
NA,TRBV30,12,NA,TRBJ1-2,TGTGCCTGGAGTGTCTCGGCCGGGAACTACACCTTC,CAWSVSAGNYTF
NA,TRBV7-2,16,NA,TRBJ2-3,TGTGCCAGCAGCTTATTACCGGGAGTGGGAGGAGATACGCAGTATTTT,CASSLLPGVGGDTQYF
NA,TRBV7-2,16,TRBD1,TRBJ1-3,TGTGCCAGCAGCCTACACAGGGGGAGCTCTGGAAACACCATATATTTT,CASSLHRGSSGNTIYF
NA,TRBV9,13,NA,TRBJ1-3,TGTGCCAGCAGCTCTTCCAACGGAAACACCATATATTTT,CASSSSNGNTIYF
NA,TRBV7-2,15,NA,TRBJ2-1,TGTGCCAGCAGCCTATGGGCAGGCCTGCGTAATGAGCAGTTCTTC,CASSLWAGLRNEQFF
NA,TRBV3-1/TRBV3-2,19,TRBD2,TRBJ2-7,TGTGCCAGCAGCCAAGACGACCCCGTAGCGGGAGGCCCGTCCTACGAGCAGTACTTC,CASSQDDPVAGGPSYEQYF
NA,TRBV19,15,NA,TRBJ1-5,TGTGCCAGTAGTATCCAGGGGAGTTTGGGTCAGCCCCAGCATTTT,CASSIQGSLGQPQHF
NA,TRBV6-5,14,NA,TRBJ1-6,TGTGCCAGCAGTAGAAATCGGAGGGACTCACCCCTCCACTTT,CASSRNRRDSPLHF
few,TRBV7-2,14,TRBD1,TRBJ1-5,TGTGCCAGCAGCCCAGGGGGGTCAGGTCAGCCCCAGCATTTT,CASSPGGSGQPQHF
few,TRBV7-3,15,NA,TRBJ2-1,TGTGCCAGCAGCCCTCGGGGCGGACGGTTCAATGAGCAGTTCTTC,CASSPRGGRFNEQFF
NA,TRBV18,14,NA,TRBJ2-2,TGTGCCAGCGCCGGGGCGACGAACACCGGGGAGCTGTTTTTT,CASAGATNTGELFF
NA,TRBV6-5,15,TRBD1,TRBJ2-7,TGTGCCAGCAGGGGGGACAGGGCCCTTACCTACGAGCAGTACTTC,CASRGDRALTYEQYF
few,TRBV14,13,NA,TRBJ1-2,TGTGCCAGCAGCCCAAGACAGGAGGGTGGCTACACCTTC,CASSPRQEGGYTF
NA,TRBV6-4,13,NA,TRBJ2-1,TGTGCCAGCAGTTCGGATGGCGCAGGTGAGCAGTTCTTC,CASSSDGAGEQFF
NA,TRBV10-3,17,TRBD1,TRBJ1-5,TGTGCCATCAGTGAGTCGACTGGGACAGGGGTTGGCCAGCCCCAGCATTTT,CAISESTGTGVGQPQHF
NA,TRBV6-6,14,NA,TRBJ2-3,TGTGCCAGCAGTTTACTTAGCATTGCAGATACGCAGTATTTT,CASSLLSIADTQYF
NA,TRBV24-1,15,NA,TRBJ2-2,TGTGCCACCAGGCCCGGCAGGGGATTCACCGGGGAGCTGTTTTTT,CATRPGRGFTGELFF
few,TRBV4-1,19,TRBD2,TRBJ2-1,TGCGCCAGCAGCCCCATGGGTGCTAGCGGGCCCCTTTCCTACAATGAGCAGTTCTTC,CASSPMGASGPLSYNEQFF
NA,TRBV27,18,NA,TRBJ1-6,TGTGCCAGCATTCCCTTTTTCGCACGGAGCTCCTATAATTCACCCCTCCACTTT,CASIPFFARSSYNSPLHF
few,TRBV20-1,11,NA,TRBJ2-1,TGCAGTGCTAGATCGTTGAGGAATCAGTTCTTC,CSARSLRNQFF
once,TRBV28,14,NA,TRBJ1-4,TGTGCCAGCAGTACACAGGGCGGTGATGAAAAACTGTTTTTT,CASSTQGGDEKLFF
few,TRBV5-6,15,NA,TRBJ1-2,TGTGCCAGCAGCCCCGCCGGGGCGGGGGTCTATGGCTACACCTTC,CASSPAGAGVYGYTF
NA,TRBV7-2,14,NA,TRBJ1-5,TGTGCCAGCAGCTTAGAAGGGGTGGGGCAGCCCCAGCATTTT,CASSLEGVGQPQHF
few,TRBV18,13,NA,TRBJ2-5,TGTGCCAGCTCACCACAGGGTGAGGAGACCCAGTACTTC,CASSPQGEETQYF
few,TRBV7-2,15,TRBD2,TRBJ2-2,TGTGCCAGCAGTCCACGGACTAGTTACACCGGGGAGCTGTTTTTT,CASSPRTSYTGELFF
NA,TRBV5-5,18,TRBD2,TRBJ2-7,TGTGCCAGCAGCTTTTGGTTCGCGAGCGGGGGGCGAGCCTACGAGCAGTACTTC,CASSFWFASGGRAYEQYF
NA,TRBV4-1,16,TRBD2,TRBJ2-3,TGCGCCAGCAGCCCCCGGTCCGGGGGGAGCACAGATACGCAGTATTTT,CASSPRSGGSTDTQYF
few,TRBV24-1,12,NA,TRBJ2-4,TGTGCCACCAGGGGCTTGGAAAACATTCAGTACTTC,CATRGLENIQYF
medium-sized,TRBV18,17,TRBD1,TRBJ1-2,TGTGCCAGCTCACCAGAGATAACCGGACAGGGGTACTATGGCTACACCTTC,CASSPEITGQGYYGYTF
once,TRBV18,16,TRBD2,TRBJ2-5,TGTGCCAGCTCACCCGGTCCTGCGGGGGTGTTGGAGACCCAGTACTTC,CASSPGPAGVLETQYF
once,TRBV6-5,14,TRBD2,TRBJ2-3,TGTGCCAGCAAAACAGCGGGAGTCAGAGATACGCAGTATTTT,CASKTAGVRDTQYF
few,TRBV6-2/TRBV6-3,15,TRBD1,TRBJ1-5,TGTGCCAGCAGTTATGGGACAGGGGTTCATGGGCCCCAGCATTTT,CASSYGTGVHGPQHF
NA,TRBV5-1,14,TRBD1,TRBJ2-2,TGCGCCAGCAGCTCGGGACAGGGGGCCGGGGAGCTGTTTTTT,CASSSGQGAGELFF
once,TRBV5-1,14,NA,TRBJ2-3,TGCGCCAGCGGAAGCTCGCCCGGCACAGATACGCAGTATTTT,CASGSSPGTDTQYF
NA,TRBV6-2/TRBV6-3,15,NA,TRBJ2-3,TGTGCCAGCAGCCCTGGTGGCGGACGCACAGATACGCAGTATTTT,CASSPGGGRTDTQYF
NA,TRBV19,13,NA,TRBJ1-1,TGTGCCAGTAGTATACAGTACAACGCTGAAGCTTTCTTT,CASSIQYNAEAFF
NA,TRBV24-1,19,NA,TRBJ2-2,TGTGCCACCAGTGATTTGCATGTATTGACACCTCGAAGCACCGGGGAGCTGTTTTTT,CATSDLHVLTPRSTGELFF
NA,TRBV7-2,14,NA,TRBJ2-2,TGTGCCAGCAGCTTAGCGGGGGCCAGCGGGGAGCTGTTTTTT,CASSLAGASGELFF
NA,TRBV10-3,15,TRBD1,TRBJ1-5,TGTGCCATCAGTGGGGGACAGGGATACAATCAGCCCCAGCATTTT,CAISGGQGYNQPQHF